Shown below are 25 T cell receptor beta chains from a single sample sequenced in a study of blood T cell repertoires in COVID-19. Produced via immunoSEQ multiplex PCR; TCRdb's table is partial and in-frame only. The data show just under 300,000 clones, about 87% seen once. The sample taken for sequencing was peripheral blood. The receptors originated from a man between 65 and 85 years old with acute or convalescent COVID-19.

This clone was counted once. This chain connects TRBV25-1 to TRBJ1-5; a weak D match, TRBD1 (6 bases). V lost 0 bases, J lost 4 bases, and 13 bases lay in between. The CDR3 totals 16 residues. The germline V gene has CDR1 MGHDK and CDR2 SYGVNS. CDR3 sequence (DNA): TGTGCCAGCAGTGAATATAGGTGCCAGGGGAATCAGCCCCAGCATTTT. Residues: CASSEYRCQGNQPQHF.

The chain is built from TRBV11-2 and TRBJ2-3; D might be TRBD1 (6 bases). Between the trimmed V and J ends, which lost 4 bases and 2 bases, there was a span of 19 bases. Germline V lookup: CDR1 SGHAT, CDR2 FQNNGV. This CDR3 has 17 residues. CDR3 in amino acids: CASSSQGFGGTTDTQYF. DNA of the CDR3: TGTGCCAGCAGCTCACAGGGTTTCGGAGGTACCACAGATACGCAGTATTTT.

In its sample, this clone was seen once. This CDR3 is CASSEAGSMHIQYF. As DNA, the CDR3 is TGTGCCAGCAGTGAAGCAGGGAGTATGCACATTCAGTACTTC. The chain recombines TRBV2 with TRBJ2-4, with D perhaps matching TRBD2 (5 bases). CDR3 length: 14 residues. The germline V and J ends were trimmed by 0 bases and 8 bases, with 11 bases remaining between them. Germline V gives CDR1 SNHLY, CDR2 FYNNEI.

This clone is a singleton in its sample. The chain combines TRBV7-2 with TRBJ2-2; the D gene is possibly TRBD2 (5 bases). CDR3 length: 16 residues. Germline lookup yields CDR1 SGHTA and CDR2 FQGNSA. The ends were cut back, 5 bases at V and 2 bases at J, with 15 bases in the middle. CDR3 protein: CASSPTGMVNTGELFF. Written as DNA, the CDR3 is TGTGCCAGCAGCCCTACGGGAATGGTTAACACCGGGGAGCTGTTTTTT.

This rearrangement joins TRBV28 to TRBJ1-5; tentative D call: TRBD1 (5 bases). CDR1 is MDHEN, CDR2 SYDVKM, per germline. This CDR3 region has 15 residues. Trimming pared 2 bases from V and 3 bases from J, leaving 11 bases between. This chain's CDR3 is CASSLIGVINQPQHF. The CDR3 DNA reads TGTGCCAGCAGTTTAATAGGGGTGATCAATCAGCCCCAGCATTTT.

The chain carries TRBV9 and TRBJ2-1, with TRBD2 identical over 11 bases. The germline CDR1 and CDR2 sequences are SGDLS and YYNGEE. After removal of 1 base from V and 0 bases from J, the junction contained 0 bases not matched to a gene. The CDR3 consists of 16 residues. CDR3 in DNA: TGTGCCAGCAGCGTAACTAGCGGGAGCTCCTACAATGAGCAGTTCTTC. Its protein is CASSVTSGSSYNEQFF.

In nucleotides, the CDR3 is TGTGCCAGCAGCCACTCAGACAGGGTACCCTACGAGCAGTACTTC. Translating gives CASSHSDRVPYEQYF. The chain combines TRBV3-1 (or the pseudogene TRBV3-2) with TRBJ2-7, with 7 nucleotides matching TRBD1. After removal of 3 bases from V and 2 bases from J, the junction contained 7 bases not matched to a gene. In germline, CDR1 is LGHDT, CDR2 YNNKEL (reference sequence). This CDR3 spans 15 amino acids.

The CDR3: CASSDRGTSGGSDTQYF. CDR3 coding DNA: TGTGCCAGCAGCGACCGCGGAACTAGCGGGGGATCAGATACGCAGTATTTT. The chain joins TRBV9 to TRBJ2-3; TRBD2 matches 11 bases. The junction had 10 bases not matched to a gene; V was cut back by 3 bases and J by 4 bases. There are 17 residues in the CDR3. Germline assignment: CDR1 SGDLS and CDR2 YYNGEE.

The chain joins TRBV7-9 to TRBJ1-3; 8 nucleotides line up with TRBD1. Germline V gene data show CDR1 as SEHNR and CDR2 as FQNEAQ (reference sequence). This CDR3 comprises 16 residues. V was pared by 0 bases and J by 4 bases, with 5 bases of the junction left unmatched. CDR3 amino acids: CASSLAQGAAGNTIYF. The CDR3 coding sequence is TGTGCCAGCAGCTTAGCGCAGGGGGCGGCCGGAAACACCATATATTTT.

The J gene is TRBJ2-7, the V gene TRBV19, with a possible D match to TRBD2 (6 bases). Germline V lookup: CDR1 LNHDA, CDR2 SQIVND (reference sequence). There are 15 residues in the CDR3. V dropped 6 bases and J dropped 3 bases, with 18 bases sitting between them. The CDR3 protein is CASSSGPPGIYEQYF. Here the CDR3 DNA reads TGTGCCAGTAGCAGCGGGCCGCCGGGTATCTACGAGCAGTACTTC.

This clone occurred a few times. The chain employs TRBV28 and TRBJ2-1; 10 bases align to TRBD2. CDR3 length: 13 residues. The germline gives CDR1 MDHEN, CDR2 SYDVKM. As DNA, the CDR3 is TGTGCGACACTAGCGGGGAACAGCAATGAGCAGTTCTTC. Protein: CATLAGNSNEQFF.

The V and J genes are TRBV28 and TRBJ2-3; 7 nucleotides agree with TRBD2. CDR1 is MDHEN and CDR2 is SYDVKM in the germline V gene. The CDR3 has 13 amino acids. V was pared by 3 bases and J by 10 bases, with 7 bases of the junction left unmatched. In nucleotides, the CDR3 is TGTGCCAGCAGTTTGGGGGGGGTTCGGTCGCAGTATTTT. Amino acids: CASSLGGVRSQYF.

The chain carries TRBV19 and TRBJ1-4; maybe TRBD1 (6 bases). This CDR3 comprises 15 residues. Trimming pared 7 bases from V and 10 bases from J, leaving 22 bases between. Germline CDR1 and CDR2: LNHDA and SQIVND (reference sequence). CDR3 protein: CASTPPGHRSGKLFF. CDR3 coding DNA: TGTGCCAGTACCCCACCGGGACACCGGAGTGGAAAACTGTTTTTT.

V gene TRBV7-8 combines with J gene TRBJ1-5, with 8 bases matching TRBD1. J lost 2 bases, V lost 5 bases, and 8 bases had no gene match. In germline, CDR1 is SGHVS, CDR2 FQNEAQ. This CDR3 spans 16 amino acids. In nucleotides, the CDR3 is TGTGCCAGCAGCCCGGTCGGACAGGGCGGCAATCAGCCCCAGCATTTT. Protein product: CASSPVGQGGNQPQHF.

V is TRBV24-1 and J is TRBJ1-1, with TRBD1 as a possible D gene (6 bases). Germline V gives CDR1 KGHDR, CDR2 SFDVKD. The ends were cut back, 6 bases at V and 5 bases at J, with 15 bases in the middle. This CDR3 has 14 residues. CDR3 region: CATSLGGAGTEAFF. The CDR3 nucleotides read TGTGCCACCAGTCTAGGGGGGGCTGGTACTGAAGCTTTCTTT.

This rearrangement joins TRBV30 to TRBJ2-3; 9 bases fit TRBD1. The junction had 13 bases not matched to a gene; V was cut back by 7 bases and J by 5 bases. This CDR3 is 15 amino acids long. Per the germline V gene, CDR1 is GTSNPN and CDR2 is SVGIG (reference sequence). The CDR3 DNA is TGTGCCTTCACAAGTGGGACAGGGAGGAGAGATACGCAGTATTTT. Amino acids: CAFTSGTGRRDTQYF.

V and J are TRBV28 and TRBJ1-2; 9 bases agree with TRBD1. CDR1 and CDR2 from the germline V gene are MDHEN and SYDVKM. This CDR3 contains 17 residues. V gave up 4 bases and J gave up 3 bases; unmatched junction bases: 12. In nucleotides, the CDR3 is TGTGCCAGCAGTTCGCCCTTGGGACAGGGTGCCGACTATGGCTACACCTTC. Residues: CASSSPLGQGADYGYTF.

The chain couples TRBV19 to TRBJ2-7; TRBD2 aligns across 7 bases. The ends lost 8 bases at V and 3 bases at J; junction bases unmatched: 1. The CDR3 consists of 11 residues. CDR1 is LNHDA and CDR2 is SQIVND in the germline V gene (reference sequence). The CDR3 reads CASGTIYEQYF. The DNA of the CDR3 is TGTGCCAGTGGGACTATCTACGAGCAGTACTTC.

With regard to this clone: The germline gene is not matched at one end of the junction; a read error may be the cause. This sequence joins TRBV6-1 and TRBJ1-2, with D tentatively TRBD1 (6 bases). CDR3 length: 14 amino acids. The germline CDR1 and CDR2 sequences are MNHNS and SASEGT. The CDR3 sequence is CASSEGGGKPDYTF. As DNA, the CDR3 is TGTGCCAGCAGCGAAGGGGGGGGGAAACCGGATTACACCTTC.

This chain uses TRBV24-1 with TRBJ2-3; 10 bases agree with TRBD2. CDR3 length: 16 residues. Germline V gene sequence: CDR1 KGHDR, CDR2 SFDVKD. With 2 bases clipped from V and 13 bases from J, the junction kept 14 bases outside the gene matches. CDR3 protein: CATSDWTSGGSRVEYF. For the CDR3, the DNA is TGTGCCACCAGTGATTGGACTAGCGGCGGCTCGAGGGTCGAGTATTTT.

The chain joins TRBV6-1 to TRBJ1-6; D remains ambiguous. The CDR3 is 13 amino acids. Germline CDR1 MNHNS, CDR2 SASEGT. V was cut by 3 bases and J by 7 bases, with 7 bases left in between. The CDR3 loop reads CASSDYRNSPLHF. For the CDR3, the DNA is TGTGCCAGCAGTGATTATCGGAATTCACCCCTCCACTTT.

The CDR3 DNA sequence: TGCGCCAGCAGTGAGCCACCCACCAAGACAGTGGAGATCACTGAAGCTTTCTTT. Its protein is CASSEPPTKTVEITEAFF. The chain recombines TRBV10-1 with TRBJ1-1; weak D call: TRBD1 (5 bases). The V gene's germline CDR1 is WNHNN and CDR2 SYGVQD (reference sequence). V lost 2 bases and J lost 4, with 23 bases in between. The CDR3 has 18 residues.

This chain's CDR3 is CASSFSGTSADTQYF. The CDR3 DNA sequence: TGTGCCAGCAGCTTCTCCGGGACTAGCGCAGATACGCAGTATTTT. The genes are TRBV6-5 and TRBJ2-3; 10 bases are a match to TRBD2. Per germline, CDR1 MNHEY and CDR2 SVGAGI. V was clipped by 6 bases and J by 4 bases; unmatched bases: 7. The CDR3 length is 15 residues.

The chain recombines TRBV29-1 with TRBJ2-3, with 11 bases that match TRBD1. The junction had 8 bases not matched to a gene; V was cut back by 6 bases and J by 3 bases. This CDR3 is 15 amino acids long. The germline V gene encodes CDR1 SQVTM and CDR2 ANQGSEA. The CDR3 nucleotides are TGCAGCGTGACAGGGACAGGGGGAGCAACAGATACGCAGTATTTT. The encoded protein is CSVTGTGGATDTQYF.

The chain uses TRBV9 and TRBJ2-3, with no clear D. CDR3 length equals 15 residues. Trimming left V 3 bases short and J 1 base short, with 12 bases between. Germline lookup yields CDR1 SGDLS and CDR2 YYNGEE. Here the CDR3 reads CASSAAAWGTDTQYF. CDR3 DNA: TGTGCCAGCAGCGCCGCGGCTTGGGGCACAGATACGCAGTATTTT.